A selection of T cell receptor beta chains follows, all from one sample in a study of blood T cell repertoires in COVID-19. TCRdb's copy holds only in-frame clones and misses some; the assay was immunoSEQ multiplex PCR. This sample yields 110,000 to 150,000 clones, of which around four fifths are seen a single time; 6.2% belongs to the top ten. Source material: PBMCs or T cells enriched from blood (not recorded which). The source of these receptors is a woman aged 40 to 49 who had recovered from COVID-19. Each CDR3 is given with its conserved first and last residue. Each record gives: V gene, J gene, D gene, clone size, CDR3 protein, CDR3 DNA. A D gene is named only where the DNA matches it firmly. Size is stated for part of the rows, as once, few or many counts, or as a class when the clone is expanded.

>TRBV2|TRBJ1-1|TRBD1|NA
CATGGEMRTEAFF
TGTGCCACAGGGGGCGAGATGCGCACTGAAGCTTTCTTT
>TRBV5-1|TRBJ2-1|TRBD2|NA
CASSLLVSGGPGSFNEQFF
TGCGCCAGCAGCTTGTTAGTTAGCGGGGGGCCCGGATCCTTCAATGAGCAGTTCTTC
>TRBV2|TRBJ1-2|NA|NA
CASTGSGGAYGYTF
TGTGCCAGCACCGGTTCTGGAGGGGCCTATGGCTACACCTTC
>TRBV2|TRBJ1-2|NA|NA
CASSDSGYTF
TGTGCCAGCAGTGATAGCGGCTACACCTTC
>TRBV6-7|TRBJ2-2|NA|NA
CASSTPQNRVRTGELFF
TGTGCCAGCAGTACCCCCCAGAACAGGGTACGAACCGGGGAGCTGTTTTTT
>TRBV7-8|TRBJ1-1|NA|few
CASSPQGRVTEAFF
TGTGCCAGCAGCCCGCAGGGGAGGGTCACTGAAGCTTTCTTT
>TRBV27|TRBJ1-1|NA|NA
CASSFSVPGEMNTEAFF
TGTGCCAGCAGTTTCTCCGTTCCGGGGGAGATGAACACTGAAGCTTTCTTT
>TRBV2|TRBJ2-1|TRBD1|NA
CASNQRQGVYNEQFF
TGTGCCAGCAACCAGAGACAGGGGGTGTACAATGAGCAGTTCTTC
>TRBV18|TRBJ2-5|TRBD1|once
CASSATGEETQYF
TGTGCCAGCTCAGCAACAGGGGAAGAGACCCAGTACTTC
>TRBV19|TRBJ2-2|NA|NA
CASTQGNTGELFF
TGTGCCAGTACGCAGGGAAACACCGGGGAGCTGTTTTTT
>TRBV30|TRBJ1-5|TRBD1|NA
CAWNQAGGFNNQPQHF
TGTGCCTGGAATCAGGCAGGGGGCTTTAACAATCAGCCCCAGCATTTT
>TRBV2|TRBJ1-5|TRBD1|NA
CASSPGQIQPQHF
TGTGCCAGCAGTCCGGGACAGATTCAGCCCCAGCATTTT
>TRBV7-8|TRBJ2-3|NA|NA
CASSLVRVTDTQYF
TGTGCCAGCAGCTTAGTACGGGTCACAGATACGCAGTATTTT
>TRBV6-5|TRBJ1-6|NA|NA
CASSYSGLRDSPLHF
TGTGCCAGCAGTTACTCCGGCCTTCGGGATTCACCCCTCCACTTT
>TRBV10-3|TRBJ1-1|TRBD1|NA
CAIRQGDTEAFF
TGTGCCATCAGACAGGGGGATACTGAAGCTTTCTTT
>TRBV19|TRBJ2-3|TRBD2|NA
CASSMELSGGTDTQYF
TGTGCCAGTAGTATGGAACTAAGCGGGGGGACAGATACGCAGTATTTT
>TRBV5-5|TRBJ2-7|NA|NA
CASSPGNDPYEQYF
TGTGCCAGCAGTCCCGGGAACGACCCCTACGAGCAGTACTTC
>TRBV3-1/TRBV3-2|TRBJ1-6|NA|NA
CASSQGNRNSPLHF
TGTGCCAGCAGCCAAGGGAACAGGAATTCACCCCTCCACTTT
>TRBV7-9|TRBJ2-2|TRBD2|NA
CASSLASRPGGGTGELFF
TGTGCCAGCAGCTTAGCCTCAAGACCGGGAGGTGGGACCGGGGAGCTGTTTTTT
>TRBV2|TRBJ2-1|TRBD2|NA
CASSELRGGAGEQFF
TGTGCCAGCAGTGAACTCCGCGGGGGGGCGGGTGAGCAGTTCTTC
>TRBV21-1|TRBJ2-2|NA|NA
CASSKKGPCLTVNITGELFF
TGTGCCAGCAGCAAAAAAGGACCCTGCTTGACAGTTAACATAACCGGGGAGCTGTTTTTT
>TRBV13|TRBJ1-2|TRBD1|NA
CASSPGTAPSGYTF
TGTGCCAGCAGCCCAGGGACAGCGCCGTCTGGCTACACCTTC
>TRBV18|TRBJ2-7|NA|NA
CASSPPSRATGEQYF
TGTGCCAGCTCACCACCCTCCAGGGCGACCGGCGAGCAGTACTTC
>TRBV19|TRBJ1-2|TRBD1|NA
CASSPGTGRIRGYTF
TGTGCCAGTAGTCCCGGGACAGGGAGAATACGGGGCTACACCTTC
>TRBV6-1|TRBJ1-2|NA|NA
CASSELGQGGFFGGYTF
TGTGCCAGCAGTGAACTAGGGCAGGGAGGTTTTTTCGGTGGCTACACCTTC
>TRBV15|TRBJ1-1|TRBD1|NA
CATSRDQGVGAEAFF
TGTGCCACCAGCAGAGATCAGGGGGTAGGCGCTGAAGCTTTCTTT
>TRBV30|TRBJ1-3|NA|NA
CAWSTGEGNTIYF
TGTGCCTGGTCGACGGGGGAAGGAAACACCATATATTTT